This T cell receptor (beta chain) appears in the sequencing data of a study of cytomegalovirus exposure and HLA in healthy donors. Healthy people donating bone marrow made up the donors. Regarding the study as a whole: Available immune exposure information was restricted to CMV serostatus only. Later on, an analysis tied 18,000 or so TCR beta sequences to HLA alleles at 0.05 false discovery rate.

With 60 Vbeta and 13 Jbeta primers, the PCR was carried out. Profiled with immunoSEQ multiplex PCR; TCRdb holds only in-frame clones, not every one. Of 150,000 or so clones in the sample, around 75% were seen once. For this clone: Its antigen remains unidentified. One end of the junction is discordant with germline, which a read error may explain.

The CDR3 has 15 residues. CDR1 is SSHAT, CDR2 FNYEAQ, per germline (reference sequence). The sample comprised PBMCs. V usage is TRBV7-7 and J usage is TRBJ2-5, with 9 bases matching TRBD1. This clonotype was obtained from a woman aged 40 to 50 in good health and CMV-seropositive. In nucleotides, the CDR3 is TGTGCTAGCAGCTTAGAGAGGACAGGGGTCGAGACCCAGTACTTC. Translating it yields CASSLERTGVETQYF. The full variable domain, completed using reference TRBV7-7 and TRBJ2-5, is GAGVSQSPRYKVTKRGQDVTLRCDPISSHATLYWYQQALGQGPEFLTYFNYEAQPDKSGLPSDRFSAERPEGSISTLTIQRTEQRDSAMYRCASSLERTGVETQYFGPGTRLLVL.